This TCR beta chain was sequenced in a study of T cells in localized non-small cell lung cancer. V lost 7 bases and J 6 bases, leaving 16 bases between the germline ends. Germline lookup yields CDR1 SNHLY and CDR2 FYNNEI. CDR3 length: 14 residues. Using immunoSEQ multiplex PCR, the repertoire was profiled, and TCRdb retains in-frame clones only, with some absent. The table has 45,000 to 55,000 clones, around three quarters seen once. The rearrangement links TRBV2 to TRBJ2-1, with D uncertain. The TCR was taken from a man between 35 and 75 years old with stage I squamous cell lung carcinoma. The sequences come from peripheral blood, collected before any cancer treatment. The CDR3: CASISFNPGNEQFF. The CDR3, as DNA: TGTGCCAGCATCTCCTTCAACCCGGGCAATGAGCAGTTCTTC.